The 25 T cell receptor beta chains below all came from one sample that was sequenced in a study of cytomegalovirus exposure and HLA in healthy donors. Sequenced by immunoSEQ multiplex PCR; TCRdb stores in-frame clones only, minus some. There are about 98,000 clones in the sample; around nine tenths occur only once, and 3.9% lies in the top ten. The sequencing sample was made of PBMCs. The source is a woman aged 25 to 39 in good health and CMV-seronegative.

The chain carries TRBV19 and TRBJ2-5, with a tentative D call TRBD2 (5 bases). The ends were cut back, 10 bases at V and 4 bases at J, with 13 bases in the middle. Germline CDR1 and CDR2: LNHDA and SQIVND (reference sequence). The CDR3 is 12 amino acids. CDR3 nucleotide sequence: TGTGCCACACGGGGAGAGGGAGAGACCCAGTACTTC. This encodes CATRGEGETQYF. Full variable domain (remainder filled in from reference TRBV19 and TRBJ2-5): DGGITQSPKYLFRKEGQNVTLSCEQNLNHDAMYWYRQDPGQGLRLIYYSQIVNDFQKGDIAEGYSVSREKKESFPLTVTSAQKNPTAFYLCATRGEGETQYFGPGTRLLVL.

The chain uses TRBV19 and TRBJ1-5; 9 positions match TRBD1. CDR1 and CDR2 from the germline V gene are LNHDA and SQIVND (reference sequence). Trimming removed 7 bases from V and 4 bases from J; junction bases left unmatched: 8. The CDR3 spans 15 residues. DNA for the CDR3: TGTGCCAGTACTTACTTGGGACAGGGTAATCAGCCCCAGCATTTT. It encodes CASTYLGQGNQPQHF.

The chain has TRBV20-1 and TRBJ2-1; D unresolved. The CDR3 is made up of 11 amino acids. V was shortened by 3 bases and J by 8 bases, with 8 bases between the two germline ends. Germline V CDR1 and CDR2: DFQATT, SNEGSKA (reference sequence). Written as DNA, the CDR3 is TGCAGTGCTAGGGTTAGAGATGAGCAGTTCTTC. This translates into CSARVRDEQFF.

V usage is TRBV4-1 and J usage is TRBJ2-7; D not resolved. The CDR3 spans 14 residues. The germline V gene has CDR1 MGHRA and CDR2 YSYEKL. With 3 bases removed from V and 1 base from J, the gap between germline ends came to 10 bases. CDR3 DNA sequence: TGCGCCAGCAGCCATCTAACTGGTTCCTACGAGCAGTACTTC. Amino acids: CASSHLTGSYEQYF.

This clone was seen a single time. This rearrangement joins TRBV15 to TRBJ1-3; D gene uncertain. The CDR3 spans 14 residues. Trimming took 0 bases from V and 4 from J, leaving 7 bases between them. The germline CDR1 and CDR2 sequences are LNHNV and YYDKDF (reference sequence). Here the CDR3 DNA reads TGTGCCACCAGCAGAGATGGCAAGGGAAACACCATATATTTT. Its translation is CATSRDGKGNTIYF.

The rearrangement joins TRBV13 to TRBJ2-3; TRBD2 aligns across 8 bases. This CDR3 is 13 amino acids long. In germline, CDR1 is PRHDT, CDR2 FYEKMQ (reference sequence). Trimming took 5 bases from V and 5 from J; bases not matched to a gene: 3. CDR3 loop: CASSPGGGDTQYF. The CDR3 DNA sequence: TGTGCCAGCAGCCCGGGGGGGGGAGATACGCAGTATTTT.

CDR3 sequence reads: CASLKGREGMTDTQYF. Written as DNA, the CDR3 is TGTGCCAGCCTCAAAGGGCGGGAGGGTATGACAGATACGCAGTATTTT. The chain joins TRBV7-4 to TRBJ2-3, with 9 bases fitting TRBD2. Losses at the gene ends were 8 bases for V and 3 bases for J; bases not matched to a gene: 12. Germline lookup yields CDR1 SGHVT and CDR2 SQSDAQ. This CDR3 contains 16 residues. The variable domain in full, with the rest retrieved from reference TRBV7-4 and TRBJ2-3, is GAGVSQSPRYKVAKRGRDVALRCDSISGHVTLYWYRQTLGQGSEVLTYSQSDAQRDKSGRPSGRFSAERPERSVSTLKIQRTEQGDSAVYLCASLKGREGMTDTQYFGPGTRLTVL.

This chain connects TRBV11-1 to TRBJ2-3; the match to TRBD2 covers 13 bases. Germline CDR1 SGHAT, CDR2 FQDESV (reference sequence). This CDR3 contains 16 residues. V lost 4 bases and J lost 4; bases outside the gene matches: 5. The CDR3: CASSSWTSGSPDTQYF. CDR3 in DNA: TGTGCCAGCAGCTCCTGGACTAGCGGGAGTCCAGATACGCAGTATTTT.

J is TRBJ2-6 and V is TRBV18; no reliable D call. CDR3 size: 17 residues. CDR1 and CDR2 (germline): KGHSH, LQKENI. Trimming cost V 1 base and J 0 bases, with 10 bases left between them. The CDR3 reads CASSPLDTNSGANVLTF. CDR3 bases: TGTGCCAGCTCACCACTCGACACGAACTCTGGGGCCAACGTCCTGACTTTC.

This clone was detected once. J is TRBJ1-4 and V is TRBV6-5; unclear D gene. Germline V lookup: CDR1 MNHEY, CDR2 SVGAGI. Trimming left V 0 bases short and J 8 bases short, with 7 bases between. The CDR3 extends over 13 amino acids. CDR3 coding DNA: TGTGCCAGCAGTTACTCGAGATTGGAAAAACTGTTTTTT. Translation gives CASSYSRLEKLFF.

The V call is TRBV7-7, the J call TRBJ2-5; the D gene is possibly TRBD1 (6 bases). CDR3 length: 15 residues. Germline lookup yields CDR1 SSHAT and CDR2 FNYEAQ (reference sequence). Trimming shortened V by 1 base and J by 4 bases, and 13 bases separated the two germline ends. CDR3 region: CASSLGLAGAETQYF. The CDR3 DNA is TGTGCCAGCAGCTTAGGGCTGGCAGGGGCAGAGACCCAGTACTTC.

The chain links TRBV9 to TRBJ2-7; 7 bases fit TRBD1. In germline, CDR1 is SGDLS, CDR2 YYNGEE. V was pared by 4 bases and J by 0 bases, with 4 bases of the junction left unmatched. The CDR3 totals 14 residues. In nucleotides, the CDR3 is TGTGCCAGCAGCTTAACAGGGGACTCCTACGAGCAGTACTTC. Amino acid sequence: CASSLTGDSYEQYF.

This chain uses TRBV28 with TRBJ1-4; 7 bases line up with TRBD1. The CDR3 runs 14 residues. The germline V gene has CDR1 MDHEN and CDR2 SYDVKM. Germline trimming cut 6 bases from V and 7 bases from J; bases unmatched to any gene: 8. The CDR3 sequence: CASSPGGISEKLFF. The DNA for the CDR3 is TGTGCCAGCAGCCCAGGGGGGATTAGTGAAAAACTGTTTTTT.

The rearrangement uses TRBV11-2 and TRBJ1-4; D is unresolved. Germline V gene data show CDR1 as SGHAT and CDR2 as FQNNGV. This CDR3 has 14 amino acids. V lost 3 bases to trimming and J lost 7 bases, with 12 bases between them. The CDR3 protein is CASSFGGVGEKLFF. The CDR3, as DNA: TGTGCCAGCAGCTTCGGCGGGGTTGGTGAAAAACTGTTTTTT.

Only one count was recorded for this clone. The chain has TRBV15 and TRBJ1-4, with D unclear. CDR1 is LNHNV and CDR2 is YYDKDF in the germline V gene (reference sequence). Trimming pared 5 bases from V and 3 bases from J, leaving 13 bases between. The length of the CDR3 is 15 residues. The CDR3 protein is CATSEGVAANEKLFF. The CDR3 coding sequence is TGTGCCACCAGCGAAGGCGTTGCGGCTAATGAAAAACTGTTTTTT.

In its sample, this clone was seen once. The chain uses TRBV19 and TRBJ1-2; 9 bases line up with TRBD1. The ends lost 3 bases at V and 11 bases at J; junction bases unmatched: 7. The CDR3 contains 13 residues. Germline CDR1 LNHDA, CDR2 SQIVND (reference sequence). DNA for the CDR3: TGTGCCAGTAGTATCTGGGACAGGGCCACTTACACCTTC. Translated, it gives CASSIWDRATYTF.

A few counts support this clone. The CDR3 coding sequence is TGTGCCAGTACAACCCCACAGGGGCCAGAAGCTTTCTTT. Translated: CASTTPQGPEAFF. This sequence joins TRBV5-4 and TRBJ1-1; the match to TRBD1 covers 7 bases. Looked up from germline, CDR1 is SGHNT and CDR2 is YYREEE (reference sequence). This CDR3 is built from 13 residues. V was pared by 8 bases and J by 8 bases, with 12 bases of the junction left unmatched.

The chain is built from TRBV19 and TRBJ2-5; 11 positions agree with TRBD2. The CDR3 is 17 amino acids. From germline, CDR1 is LNHDA and CDR2 SQIVND (reference sequence). V lost 5 bases and J lost 5; bases outside the gene matches: 13. The CDR3 region is CASSSSTSGAWGETQYF. Here the CDR3 DNA reads TGTGCCAGTAGTTCCTCGACTAGCGGGGCGTGGGGGGAGACCCAGTACTTC. Filled out from reference TRBV19 and TRBJ2-5, the complete variable domain reads DGGITQSPKYLFRKEGQNVTLSCEQNLNHDAMYWYRQDPGQGLRLIYYSQIVNDFQKGDIAEGYSVSREKKESFPLTVTSAQKNPTAFYLCASSSSTSGAWGETQYFGPGTRLLVL.

V is TRBV7-6 and J is TRBJ2-7; 8 bases match TRBD1. The CDR3 loop spans 12 amino acids. Germline V CDR1 and CDR2: SGHVS, FNYEAQ. With 5 bases clipped from V and 5 bases from J, the junction kept 2 bases outside the gene matches. CDR3 loop: CASSMTGDEQYF. CDR3 DNA: TGTGCCAGCAGCATGACAGGGGACGAGCAGTACTTC.

CDR3 residues: CASSAGQGGEQYF. DNA of the CDR3: TGTGCCAGCAGTGCAGGACAGGGGGGAGAGCAGTACTTC. J is TRBJ2-7 and V is TRBV2; 10 bases are shared with TRBD1. This CDR3 has 13 residues. The trim removed 4 bases at V and 7 bases at J, leaving 4 bases unmatched. From germline, CDR1 is SNHLY and CDR2 FYNNEI.

The gene calls are TRBV25-1 and TRBJ2-7; TRBD2 matches 7 bases. CDR3 length: 16 amino acids. Germline-derived CDR1 and CDR2 are MGHDK and SYGVNS. V lost 6 bases and J lost 3; bases outside the gene matches: 14. The CDR3 here is CASRDPREGMYYEQYF. In DNA, the CDR3 is TGTGCCAGCAGGGACCCCAGGGAGGGTATGTACTACGAGCAGTACTTC.

The V call is TRBV29-1, the J call TRBJ2-3; 7 nucleotides agree with TRBD1. Germline V gene lookup returns CDR1 SQVTM and CDR2 ANQGSEA. The CDR3 totals 15 residues. Losses at the gene ends were 6 bases for V and 4 bases for J; bases not matched to a gene: 13. This chain's CDR3 is CSVQSSQGKADTQYF. CDR3 bases: TGCAGCGTGCAATCCTCACAGGGGAAGGCAGATACGCAGTATTTT.

This rearrangement joins TRBV27 to TRBJ2-6; D possibly corresponds to TRBD1 (5 bases). V lost 5 bases to trimming and J lost 0 bases, with 14 bases between them. The CDR3 totals 17 residues. The germline CDR1 and CDR2 sequences are MNHEY and SMNVEV (reference sequence). CDR3 in amino acids: CASSPLDSLSGANVLTF. In DNA, the CDR3 is TGTGCCAGCAGTCCACTCGACAGTCTCTCTGGGGCCAACGTCCTGACTTTC.

The V gene is TRBV5-1, the J gene TRBJ2-5; no clear D. V was pared by 0 bases and J by 5 bases, with 11 bases between. Per the germline V gene, CDR1 is SGHRS and CDR2 is YFSETQ. The CDR3 has 14 residues. CDR3 residues: CASSLGAPKETQYF. CDR3 coding DNA: TGCGCCAGCAGCTTGGGGGCCCCGAAGGAGACCCAGTACTTC.

J is TRBJ1-2 and V is TRBV5-1; TRBD1 matches 7 bases. This CDR3 comprises 16 residues. V dropped 0 bases and J dropped 6; count of bases not matched to a gene: 11. Germline CDR1 SGHRS, CDR2 YFSETQ. The CDR3 coding sequence is TGCGCCAGCAGCTTGGTGGGTTCAGGGGGGTTTGATGGCTACACCTTC. As protein: CASSLVGSGGFDGYTF. Using reference TRBV5-1 and TRBJ1-2 for the parts outside the CDR3, the full variable domain is KAGVTQTPRYLIKTRGQQVTLSCSPISGHRSVSWYQQTPGQGLQFLFEYFSETQRNKGNFPGRFSGRQFSNSRSEMNVSTLELGDSALYLCASSLVGSGGFDGYTFGSGTRLTVV.